This T cell receptor (beta chain) derives from a study of graft-versus-host responses after intestinal transplantation. Study overall: The whole recipient group had anti-thymocyte globulin induction followed by tacrolimus and steroids for around 3 years. Study-level points and caveats: Across patients carrying graft-donor T cell macrochimerism, allografts held high graft-versus-host to host-versus-graft clonal ratios. Early after transplant, HvG declines were associated with peak levels of circulating GvH clones.

As to this clone: The antigen is not known.

The assay was immunoSEQ multiplex PCR, and TCRdb's table has in-frame clones only and misses some. The sample gives 10,000 to 15,000 clones, 60% to 75% of which show up once; about 4.5% is in the top ten. Intraepithelial and lamina propria lymphocytes were released after the graft tissue was processed. Germline trimming cut 5 bases from V and 4 bases from J; bases unmatched to any gene: 4. The CDR3 runs 13 residues. Looked up from germline, CDR1 is LNHDA and CDR2 is SQIVND (reference sequence). The clonotype comes from a human patient who received an intestinal transplant, so some T cells may come from the graft donor. The sequencing used ileum tissue, collected around 150 days after intestinal transplantation. The chain links TRBV19 to TRBJ2-5; 7 nucleotides align to TRBD1. In nucleotides, the CDR3 is TGTGCCAGTAGTCCCGACAGGGTAGAGACCCAGTACTTC. This gives the protein CASSPDRVETQYF.